This T cell receptor beta chain comes out of a study of blood T cell repertoires in COVID-19. The wider study: COVID-19 samples, acute and convalescent, were from the United States, Italy and Spain.

V lost 5 bases, J lost 2 bases, and 4 bases stayed unmatched. CDR1 and CDR2 from the germline V gene are MDHEN and SYDVKM. The CDR3 covers 14 residues. Resolution of symptoms, clearance, or two negative PCRs was present in recovered Cohort 3 donors. The data were produced by immunoSEQ multiplex PCR, yet TCRdb's version contains in-frame clones alone and is incomplete. The sample comprises some 18,000 clones, approximately 88% of which are singletons, and roughly 4.7% rests with the top ten. The sequenced sample was PBMCs or T cells enriched from blood (not recorded which). The chain uses TRBV28 and TRBJ2-5; TRBD1 aligns across 8 bases. This clonotype originated in a woman between 25 and 40 years old who had recovered from COVID-19. The CDR3 coding sequence is TGTGCCAGCAGTAGCCGGGACAGGCAAGAGACCCAGTACTTC. This translates into CASSSRDRQETQYF.